This T cell receptor beta chain was recorded in a study of OX40 agonist ivuxolimab in advanced cancers. Overall study context: Ivuxolimab, an agonistic anti-OX40 (CD134) antibody, was given to patients.

This table comes from immunoSEQ multiplex PCR, and its TCRdb copy is limited to in-frame clones, with some not included. The table has approximately 100,000 clones, approximately 80% seen once; the top ten hold 5.5%. This TCR was recovered from an adult with an advanced solid tumor such as melanoma, head and neck, liver or kidney cancer. Material: CD4+ or CD8+ T cells sorted from blood, obtained in a trial of the OX40 agonist ivuxolimab.

CDR3 in amino acids: CASWEFDYGYTF. The CDR3 DNA follows: TGTGCCAGTTGGGAGTTCGACTATGGCTACACCTTC. The chain combines TRBV6-1 with TRBJ1-2; D ambiguous. Trimming removed 9 bases from V and 3 bases from J, with 11 bases in between. Germline V gene data show CDR1 as MNHNS and CDR2 as SASEGT. The CDR3 covers 12 residues.